One sample yielded the 23 T cell receptor beta chains listed below, sequenced in a study of immune evolution from preneoplasia to lung adenocarcinoma listed by TCRdb under 2021. Libraries came from the immunoSEQ multiplex PCR assay. TCRdb carries this immuneACCESS record with in-frame sequences only. Its versions omit some clonotypes, under half of them owing to an unresolved V gene in the studies checked, with the rest unexplained. The sample table contains thousands of clones; only one count was recorded for around four fifths of them. The ten largest account for approximately 3% of the sample. Source material: FFPE lung adenocarcinoma in situ tissue. What this sample's cell subset or site label stands for: preinvasive adenocarcinoma in situ (AIS). The origin of the receptors is a donor aged 70 or over with lung adenocarcinoma.

The rearrangement joins TRBV10-1 to TRBJ2-3, with TRBD1 as a possible D gene (6 bases). The length of the CDR3 is 14 residues. V lost 9 bases to trimming and J lost 0 bases, with 13 bases between them. Germline V gene sequence: CDR1 WNHNN, CDR2 SYGVQD (reference sequence). In DNA, the CDR3 is TGCGCCAGTTCCCGGGACACTAGCACAGATACGCAGTATTTT. Protein sequence: CASSRDTSTDTQYF.

The chain carries TRBV6-5 and TRBJ2-7; the match to TRBD1 covers 8 bases. The CDR3 contains 15 residues. Germline trimming cut 2 bases from V and 3 bases from J; bases unmatched to any gene: 6. Germline V CDR1 and CDR2: MNHEY, SVGAGI. The CDR3 here is CASSYRRQGSYEQYF. The CDR3, as DNA: TGTGCCAGCAGTTACCGTCGACAGGGGAGCTACGAGCAGTACTTC.

This chain joins TRBV5-4 and TRBJ2-2; TRBD1 is a possible D gene (6 bases). Germline V gene lookup returns CDR1 SGHNT and CDR2 YYREEE (reference sequence). This CDR3 is built from 16 residues. V dropped 4 bases and J dropped 4 bases, with 17 bases sitting between them. The CDR3 nucleotides read TGTGCCAGCAGCCCCGGGACAACGCGAGGCACCGGGGAGCTGTTTTTT. Translated: CASSPGTTRGTGELFF.

The chain has TRBV14 and TRBJ1-1; D is uncertain. CDR1 is SGHDN, CDR2 FVKESK, per germline. This CDR3 spans 14 amino acids. V lost 1 base and J 8 bases, leaving 14 bases between the germline ends. CDR3: CASSQGEPPGEAFF. CDR3 in DNA: TGTGCCAGCAGCCAAGGTGAGCCCCCCGGGGAAGCTTTCTTT.

This chain joins TRBV13 and TRBJ2-1; 8 bases map to TRBD1. CDR1 is PRHDT and CDR2 is FYEKMQ in the germline V gene (reference sequence). With 5 bases clipped from V and 7 bases from J, the junction kept 13 bases outside the gene matches. This CDR3 is built from 16 residues. The CDR3 is CASSPQGQGVTNEQFF. As DNA, the CDR3 is TGTGCCAGCAGCCCCCAAGGACAGGGCGTTACAAATGAGCAGTTCTTC.

This chain uses TRBV5-1 with TRBJ1-6, with D tentatively TRBD1 (5 bases). The germline gives CDR1 SGHRS, CDR2 YFSETQ. V was shortened by 4 bases and J by 0 bases, with 11 bases between the two germline ends. The CDR3 is 16 amino acids. CDR3 loop: CASSLGTGSYNSPLHF. The CDR3 DNA is TGCGCCAGCAGCCTCGGGACGGGCTCCTATAATTCACCCCTCCACTTT.

The rearrangement links TRBV7-3 to TRBJ2-7; 7 bases are shared with TRBD2. The germline V gene encodes CDR1 SGHTA and CDR2 FQGTGA. Unmatched junction bases numbered 12, after V lost 7 bases and J lost 3 bases. There are 15 residues in the CDR3. This chain's CDR3 is CASTRMGGDCYEQYF. For the CDR3, the DNA is TGTGCCAGCACTCGGATGGGGGGGGATTGCTACGAGCAGTACTTC.

The chain employs TRBV5-6 and TRBJ2-2, with 7 bases that match TRBD1. V lost 6 bases to trimming and J lost 5 bases; unmatched junction nucleotides: 10. Germline values: CDR1 SGHDT, CDR2 YYEEEE. The CDR3 sequence is 15 residues long. The DNA of the CDR3 is TGTGCCAGCACCTATTACAGGGGAAGGACCGGGGAGCTGTTTTTT. Translating gives CASTYYRGRTGELFF.

The rearrangement links TRBV10-3 to TRBJ1-1; D ambiguous. Germline lookup yields CDR1 ENHRY and CDR2 SYGVKD. The CDR3 is 17 residues long. Trimming left V 0 bases short and J 1 base short, with 15 bases between. This chain's CDR3 is CAISESPGYLRNTEAFF. The CDR3 DNA is TGTGCCATCAGTGAGTCACCGGGATACCTCAGGAACACTGAAGCTTTCTTT.

This clone was counted a few times. The chain joins TRBV9 to TRBJ2-3; D may correspond to TRBD1 or TRBD2 (5 bases each). CDR1 and CDR2 from the germline V gene are SGDLS and YYNGEE. This CDR3 has 15 amino acids. Deletions cut 0 bases from V and 6 bases from J, with 14 bases between. CDR3 sequence (DNA): TGTGCCAGCAGCGTAGGGGACCCGCAGGCCGATACGCAGTATTTT. It translates to CASSVGDPQADTQYF. Using reference TRBV9 and TRBJ2-3 for the parts outside the CDR3, the full variable domain is DSGVTQTPKHLITATGQRVTLRCSPRSGDLSVYWYQQSLDQGLQFLIQYYNGEERAKGNILERFSAQQFPDLHSELNLSSLELGDSALYFCASSVGDPQADTQYFGPGTRLTVL.

This clone was seen a single time. V is TRBV9 and J is TRBJ2-3; D uncertain. This CDR3 is 15 amino acids long. Trimming removed 0 bases from V and 0 bases from J, with 8 bases in between. CDR1 is SGDLS and CDR2 is YYNGEE in the germline V gene. DNA for the CDR3: TGTGCCAGCAGCGTAGACCTATCTAGCACAGATACGCAGTATTTT. As protein: CASSVDLSSTDTQYF. Based on the CDR3 plus reference TRBV9 and TRBJ2-3, the full variable domain is DSGVTQTPKHLITATGQRVTLRCSPRSGDLSVYWYQQSLDQGLQFLIQYYNGEERAKGNILERFSAQQFPDLHSELNLSSLELGDSALYFCASSVDLSSTDTQYFGPGTRLTVL.

The V gene is TRBV6-6, the J gene TRBJ2-1; D is perhaps TRBD1 (6 bases). The CDR3 contains 15 residues. Trimming took 2 bases from V and 4 from J, leaving 12 bases between them. Germline CDR1 MNHNY, CDR2 SVGAGI (reference sequence). The CDR3 bases are TGTGCCAGCAGTTACCCAGGGGCAGGTTACAATGAGCAGTTCTTC. Translating it yields CASSYPGAGYNEQFF.

This clone was seen a handful of times. CDR3 residues: CASSGGGANNEQFF. CDR3 coding DNA: TGTGCCAGCAGCGGAGGGGGCGCTAACAATGAGCAGTTCTTC. The chain uses TRBV9 and TRBJ2-1; the match to TRBD1 covers 7 bases. Germline values: CDR1 SGDLS, CDR2 YYNGEE. The CDR3 totals 14 residues. With V trimmed by 3 bases and J by 5 bases, 5 bases remained unmatched.

The rearrangement joins TRBV30 to TRBJ2-3; TRBD1 matches at 7 bases. The V and J ends lost 0 bases and 1 base, in that order; junction bases with no gene match: 4. Germline V gene data show CDR1 as GTSNPN and CDR2 as SVGIG (reference sequence). The CDR3 runs to 15 residues. CDR3 residues: CAWSVGQRGTDTQYF. The CDR3 region has the DNA TGTGCCTGGAGTGTGGGACAGAGGGGCACAGATACGCAGTATTTT. Together with reference TRBV30 and TRBJ2-3, the CDR3 gives the full variable domain: SQTIHQWPATLVQPVGSPLSLECTVEGTSNPNLYWYRQAAGRGLQLLFYSVGIGQISSEVPQNLSASRPQDRQFILSSKKLLLSDSGFYLCAWSVGQRGTDTQYFGPGTRLTVL.

V is TRBV4-1 and J is TRBJ2-6; 9 bases align to TRBD2. V was pared by 5 bases and J by 2 bases, with 7 bases of the junction left unmatched. CDR1 and CDR2 (germline): MGHRA, YSYEKL. This CDR3 spans 17 amino acids. The CDR3 sequence is CASSRPVAGAGANVLTF. CDR3 in DNA: TGCGCCAGCAGCAGACCAGTAGCGGGAGCTGGGGCCAACGTCCTGACTTTC.

The V gene is TRBV4-1, the J gene TRBJ2-2; D is unresolved. The germline V gene encodes CDR1 MGHRA and CDR2 YSYEKL. The V end lost 0 bases, the J end lost 0 bases, and 11 bases lay between the germline ends. The CDR3 contains 17 residues. The CDR3 is CASSQDHSAANTGELFF. DNA of the CDR3: TGCGCCAGCAGCCAAGATCATTCGGCGGCGAACACCGGGGAGCTGTTTTTT.

On this clone: A junction boundary mismatches the germline segment, possibly from a read error. The V gene is TRBV7-7, the J gene TRBJ2-1; D remains unclear. Germline V gene sequence: CDR1 SSHAT, CDR2 FNYEAQ (reference sequence). There are 12 residues in the CDR3. CDR3 protein: CASSLALDEQFF. CDR3 coding DNA: TGTGCTAGCAGCTTGGCTTTAGATGAGCAGTTCTTC.

V usage is TRBV10-3 and J usage is TRBJ1-3, with 10 bases aligning to TRBD1. The CDR3 is 14 residues long. CDR1 is ENHRY and CDR2 is SYGVKD in the germline V gene. V gave up 7 bases and J gave up 3 bases; unmatched junction bases: 3. Here the CDR3 reads CAIKGTGDGNTIYF. The CDR3 bases are TGTGCCATCAAAGGGACAGGGGATGGAAACACCATATATTTT.

The gene calls are TRBV10-3 and TRBJ1-1; D possibly corresponds to TRBD1 (6 bases). Germline CDR1 reads ENHRY; CDR2 reads SYGVKD. Trimming cost V 3 bases and J 6 bases, with 11 bases left between them. This CDR3 has 13 amino acids. This CDR3 reads CAISDYRDAEAFF. DNA of the CDR3: TGTGCCATCAGTGACTACAGGGATGCTGAAGCTTTCTTT.

CDR3 bases: TGTGCCTGGAGTGCGGGGGTCACTGAAGCTTTCTTT. It specifies CAWSAGVTEAFF. The chain employs TRBV30 and TRBJ1-1, with D perhaps TRBD1 (5 bases). V gave up 1 base and J gave up 4 bases, with 7 bases separating them. CDR1 and CDR2 (germline): GTSNPN, SVGIG (reference sequence). The CDR3 runs to 12 residues.

V is TRBV29-1 and J is TRBJ2-7; perhaps TRBD2 as D (7 bases). This CDR3 has 13 residues. V was shortened by 5 bases and J by 1 base, with 12 bases between the two germline ends. Germline-derived CDR1 and CDR2 are SQVTM and ANQGSEA. CDR3 in amino acids: CSVSGGGSYEQYF. DNA for the CDR3: TGCAGCGTTTCGGGGGGCGGTTCCTACGAGCAGTACTTC.

This rearrangement joins TRBV11-3 to TRBJ2-5; D uncertain. The length of the CDR3 is 12 residues. Germline loops: CDR1 SGHNT, CDR2 YENEEA. The V end was cut by 5 bases, the J end by 5 bases, with 9 bases between. CDR3 nucleotides: TGTGCCAGCAGCGGAAATGGGGAGACCCAGTACTTC. It specifies CASSGNGETQYF.

The chain is built from TRBV30 and TRBJ2-1; 8 nucleotides align to TRBD2. V shed 3 bases and J 3 bases; nucleotides not matched to a gene: 10. Looked up from germline, CDR1 is GTSNPN and CDR2 is SVGIG (reference sequence). CDR3 length: 16 amino acids. Written as DNA, the CDR3 is TGTGCCTGGAGGGAAATAGCGGGACCGATCTACAATGAGCAGTTCTTC. Protein: CAWREIAGPIYNEQFF.